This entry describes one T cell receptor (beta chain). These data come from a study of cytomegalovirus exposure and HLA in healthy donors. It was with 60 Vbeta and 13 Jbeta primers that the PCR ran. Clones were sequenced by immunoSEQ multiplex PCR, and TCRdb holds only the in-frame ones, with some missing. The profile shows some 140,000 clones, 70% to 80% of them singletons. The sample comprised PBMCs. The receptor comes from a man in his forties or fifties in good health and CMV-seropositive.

The CDR3, as DNA: TGTGCCAGCAGTCGGACTAGCAGTAACACCGGGGAGCTGTTTTTT. As protein: CASSRTSSNTGELFF. The gene calls are TRBV11-2 and TRBJ2-2; 8 nucleotides match TRBD2. J lost 2 bases, V lost 6 bases, and 5 bases had no gene match. Germline values: CDR1 SGHAT, CDR2 FQNNGV. The CDR3 length is 15 residues.